This T cell receptor (beta chain) is from a study of T cell responses to AZD1222 COVID-19 vaccine. Overall study findings and caveats: White British ancestry dominated among donors, who included more females, and clonal diversity was possibly underestimated. Spike-specific TCR breadth and depth rose after two AZD1222 doses. Distributed over spike, vaccine-associated CD4 TCRs predominated at 160-218 and 743-854.

Concerning this clone: Its target is not known.

Data came from immunoSEQ multiplex PCR; TCRdb stores just in-frame clones and leaves some out. Seen here are 200,000 to 250,000 clones, just over 90% observed once, and the top ten hold less than 1.2%. Germline V lookup: CDR1 LGHDT, CDR2 YNNKEL (reference sequence). The CDR3 has 15 amino acids. The V end lost 4 bases, the J end lost 0 bases, and 9 bases lay between the germline ends. The genes are TRBV3-1 (or the pseudogene TRBV3-2) and TRBJ2-2; D gene unclear. The sequencing here drew on peripheral blood, taken on day 0 of MenACWY control vaccination. The receptor was isolated from an adult in good health. The CDR3 region is CASSPDGSNTGELFF. CDR3 sequence (DNA): TGTGCCAGCAGCCCGGACGGATCGAACACCGGGGAGCTGTTTTTT.